The entry below gives a single TCR beta chain sequence along with its context. In the study's own analysis: Reference gene primers were amplified, and this amplification served to estimate nucleated cell counts. TCRdb's table, derived via immunoSEQ multiplex PCR, lists solely in-frame clones and lacks some. V and J calls and clone size are copied from that table; D and trimming were computed from the DNA. The sample includes 110,000 to 150,000 clones, approximately 80% seen only once; the top ten take around 2.1%. These data belong to a study of blood T cell repertoires in COVID-19. Study context: Material from acute and convalescent COVID-19 was sourced from the United States, Italy and Spain. T cells, B-cell-depleted T cells, or PBMCs supplied cDNA or gDNA.

J gave up 1 base and V 5 bases, and 5 bases lay outside the gene matches. The CDR3 has 14 residues. The germline V gene has CDR1 SGHTA and CDR2 FQGNSA. Sequencing was performed on peripheral blood. The sequence was collected from a woman in her sixties or seventies with acute or convalescent COVID-19. The chain employs TRBV7-2 and TRBJ2-7, with 7 bases aligning to TRBD2. CDR3 sequence: CASSAYSGSYEQYF. The CDR3 DNA follows: TGTGCCAGCAGCGCGTATAGCGGGTCCTACGAGCAGTACTTC.